Below, one T cell receptor (beta chain) is given with its context. The data were obtained in a study of blood T cell repertoires in COVID-19. In the study overall: Sites across the United States, Italy and Spain contributed samples from acute and convalescent COVID-19. T cells, B-cell-depleted T cells, or PBMCs supplied cDNA or gDNA.

The CDR3 loop spans 13 amino acids. V lost 0 bases and J lost 10, with 13 bases in between. Germline V CDR1 and CDR2: MNHEY, SVGAGI. Authors' analysis steps: Using reference gene primer amplification, nucleated cell counts were estimated. The assay was immunoSEQ multiplex PCR, and TCRdb's table has in-frame clones only and misses some. V and J calls and clone size are those listed in that table; D and trimming were worked out from the DNA. The sample records approximately 100,000 clones, about 85% being singletons. The receptor was isolated from a human donor in a cohort sampled during active COVID-19. What was sequenced was peripheral blood. The rearrangement joins TRBV6-5 to TRBJ2-7; D is undetermined. The CDR3 sequence: CASSYSPDKSQYF. The CDR3 DNA reads as TGTGCCAGCAGTTACTCCCCAGATAAGTCCCAGTACTTC.